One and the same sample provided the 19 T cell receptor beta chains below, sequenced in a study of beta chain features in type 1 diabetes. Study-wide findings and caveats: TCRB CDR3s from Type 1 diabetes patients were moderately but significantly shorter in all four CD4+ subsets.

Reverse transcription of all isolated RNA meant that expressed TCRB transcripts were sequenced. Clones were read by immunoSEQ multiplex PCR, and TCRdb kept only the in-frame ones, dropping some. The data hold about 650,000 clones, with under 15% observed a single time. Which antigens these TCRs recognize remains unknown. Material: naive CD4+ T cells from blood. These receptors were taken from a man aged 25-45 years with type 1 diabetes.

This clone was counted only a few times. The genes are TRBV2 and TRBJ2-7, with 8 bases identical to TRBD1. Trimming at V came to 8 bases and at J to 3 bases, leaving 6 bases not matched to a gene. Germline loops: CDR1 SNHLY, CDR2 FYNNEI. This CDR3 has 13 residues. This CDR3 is CASDRGVDYEQYF. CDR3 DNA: TGTGCCAGCGACAGGGGTGTGGACTACGAGCAGTACTTC.

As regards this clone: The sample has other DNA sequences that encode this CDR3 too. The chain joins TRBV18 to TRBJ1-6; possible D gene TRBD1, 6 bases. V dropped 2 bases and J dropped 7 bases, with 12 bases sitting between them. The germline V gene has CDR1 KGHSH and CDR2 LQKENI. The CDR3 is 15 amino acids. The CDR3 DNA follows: TGTGCCAGCTCACCAAGCGGCCAGGGGAATTCACCCCTCCACTTT. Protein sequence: CASSPSGQGNSPLHF.

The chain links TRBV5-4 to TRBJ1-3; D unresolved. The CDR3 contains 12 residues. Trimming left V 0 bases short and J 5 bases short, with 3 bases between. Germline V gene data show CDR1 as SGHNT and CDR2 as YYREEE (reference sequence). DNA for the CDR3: TGTGCCAGCAGCTTGGACCGAAACACCATATATTTT. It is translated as CASSLDRNTIYF.

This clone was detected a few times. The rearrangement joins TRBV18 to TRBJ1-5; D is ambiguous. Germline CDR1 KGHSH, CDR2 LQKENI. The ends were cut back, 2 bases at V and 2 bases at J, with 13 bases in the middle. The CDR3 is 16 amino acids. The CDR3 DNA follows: TGTGCCAGCTCACCAACCGGTCCCGGGGGCAATCAGCCCCAGCATTTT. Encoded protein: CASSPTGPGGNQPQHF.

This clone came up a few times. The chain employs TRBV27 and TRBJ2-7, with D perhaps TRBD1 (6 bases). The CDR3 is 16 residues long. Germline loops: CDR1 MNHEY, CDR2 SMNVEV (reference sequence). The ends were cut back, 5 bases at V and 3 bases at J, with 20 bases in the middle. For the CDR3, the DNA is TGTGCCAGCAGTACTTACCGGGACAACGGACTCTACGAGCAGTACTTC. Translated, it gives CASSTYRDNGLYEQYF.

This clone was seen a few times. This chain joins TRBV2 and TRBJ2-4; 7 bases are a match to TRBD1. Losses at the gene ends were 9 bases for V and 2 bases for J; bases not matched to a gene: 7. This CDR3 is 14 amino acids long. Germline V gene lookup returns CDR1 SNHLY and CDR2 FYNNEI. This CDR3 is CASSTGNPKNIQYF. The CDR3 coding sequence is TGTGCCAGTTCGACAGGGAATCCCAAAAACATTCAGTACTTC.

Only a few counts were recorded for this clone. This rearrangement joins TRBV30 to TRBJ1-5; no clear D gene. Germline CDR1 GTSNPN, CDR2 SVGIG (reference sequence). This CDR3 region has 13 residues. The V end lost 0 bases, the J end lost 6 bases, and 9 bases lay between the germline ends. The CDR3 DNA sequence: TGTGCCTGGAGTGTGAGGCTAGGTCAGCCCCAGCATTTT. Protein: CAWSVRLGQPQHF.

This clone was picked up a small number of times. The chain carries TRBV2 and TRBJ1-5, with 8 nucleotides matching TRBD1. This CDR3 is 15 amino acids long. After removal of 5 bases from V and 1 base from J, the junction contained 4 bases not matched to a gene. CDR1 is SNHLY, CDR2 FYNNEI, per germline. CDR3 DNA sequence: TGTGCCAGCAGTCTAGACAGGGGAAGCAATCAGCCCCAGCATTTT. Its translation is CASSLDRGSNQPQHF. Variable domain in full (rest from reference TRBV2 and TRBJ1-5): EPEVTQTPSHQVTQMGQEVILRCVPISNHLYFYWYRQILGQKVEFLVSFYNNEISEKSEIFDDQFSVERPDGSNFTLKIRSTKLEDSAMYFCASSLDRGSNQPQHFGDGTRLSIL.

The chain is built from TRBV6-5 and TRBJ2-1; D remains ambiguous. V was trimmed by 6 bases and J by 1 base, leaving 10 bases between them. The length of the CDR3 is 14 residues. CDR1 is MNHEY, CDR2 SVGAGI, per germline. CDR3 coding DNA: TGTGCCAGCAGAGCCGCCTTATCCTACAATGAGCAGTTCTTC. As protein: CASRAALSYNEQFF.

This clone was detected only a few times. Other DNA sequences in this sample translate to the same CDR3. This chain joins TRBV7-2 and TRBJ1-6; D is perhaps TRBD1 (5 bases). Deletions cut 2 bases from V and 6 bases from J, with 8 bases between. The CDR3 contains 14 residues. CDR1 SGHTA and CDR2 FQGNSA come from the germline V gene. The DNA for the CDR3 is TGTGCCAGCAGCTTAAGGGGAGCTAATTCACCCCTCCACTTT. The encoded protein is CASSLRGANSPLHF.

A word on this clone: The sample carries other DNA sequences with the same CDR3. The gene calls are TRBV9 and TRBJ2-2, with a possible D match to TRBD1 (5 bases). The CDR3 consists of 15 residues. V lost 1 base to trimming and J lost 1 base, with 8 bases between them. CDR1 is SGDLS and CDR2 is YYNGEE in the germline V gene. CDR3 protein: CASSVTGLNTGELFF. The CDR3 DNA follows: TGTGCCAGCAGCGTAACAGGCCTGAACACCGGGGAGCTGTTTTTT.

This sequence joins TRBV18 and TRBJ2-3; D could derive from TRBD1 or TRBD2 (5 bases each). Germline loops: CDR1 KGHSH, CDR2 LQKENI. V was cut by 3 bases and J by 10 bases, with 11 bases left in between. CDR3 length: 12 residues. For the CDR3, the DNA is TGTGCCAGCTCACCTATTCAGGGAGCGCAGTATTTT. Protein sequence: CASSPIQGAQYF.

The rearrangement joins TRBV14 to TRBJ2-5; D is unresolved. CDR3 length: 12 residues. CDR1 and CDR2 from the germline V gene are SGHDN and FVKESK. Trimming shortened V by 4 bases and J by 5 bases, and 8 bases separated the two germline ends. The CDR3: CASSPLSETQYF. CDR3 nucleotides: TGTGCCAGCAGCCCTCTCAGCGAGACCCAGTACTTC.

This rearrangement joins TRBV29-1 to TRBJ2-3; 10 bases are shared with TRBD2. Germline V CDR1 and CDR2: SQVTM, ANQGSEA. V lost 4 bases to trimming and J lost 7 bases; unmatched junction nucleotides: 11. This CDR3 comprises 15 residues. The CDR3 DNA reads TGCAGCGTTGGGACACAAAGCGGGGGGGGAAATACGCAGTATTTT. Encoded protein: CSVGTQSGGGNTQYF.

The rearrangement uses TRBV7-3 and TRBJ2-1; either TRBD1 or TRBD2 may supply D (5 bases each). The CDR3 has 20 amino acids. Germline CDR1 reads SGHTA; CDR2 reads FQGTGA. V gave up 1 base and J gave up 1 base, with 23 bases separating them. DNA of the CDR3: TGTGCCAGCAGCTTAAGGCCCCTCCTTCCGGGACGTAGTTCCTACAATGAGCAGTTCTTC. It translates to CASSLRPLLPGRSSYNEQFF.

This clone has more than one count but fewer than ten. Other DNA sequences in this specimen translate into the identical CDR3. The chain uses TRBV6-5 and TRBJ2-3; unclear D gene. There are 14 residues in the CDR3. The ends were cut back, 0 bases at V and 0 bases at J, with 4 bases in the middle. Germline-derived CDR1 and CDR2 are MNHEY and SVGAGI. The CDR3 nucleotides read TGTGCCAGCAGTTACTCGTACAGCACAGATACGCAGTATTTT. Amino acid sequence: CASSYSYSTDTQYF.

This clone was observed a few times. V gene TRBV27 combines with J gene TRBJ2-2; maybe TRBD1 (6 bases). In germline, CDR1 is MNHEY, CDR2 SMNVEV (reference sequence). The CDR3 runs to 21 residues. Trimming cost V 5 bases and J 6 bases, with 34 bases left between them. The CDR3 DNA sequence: TGTGCCAGCAGTCTAACCCGGGTGGGGGCATCGATTCGGATATCCCCCGGGGAGCTGTTTTTT. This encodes CASSLTRVGASIRISPGELFF.

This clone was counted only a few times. CDR3 in amino acids: CASSDQGYGYTF. The CDR3 bases are TGTGCCAGCAGTGATCAGGGCTATGGCTACACCTTC. The chain links TRBV2 to TRBJ1-2; D is possibly TRBD1 (5 bases). Trimming took 3 bases from V and 4 from J, leaving 6 bases between them. CDR1 SNHLY and CDR2 FYNNEI come from the germline V gene. The CDR3 loop spans 12 amino acids.

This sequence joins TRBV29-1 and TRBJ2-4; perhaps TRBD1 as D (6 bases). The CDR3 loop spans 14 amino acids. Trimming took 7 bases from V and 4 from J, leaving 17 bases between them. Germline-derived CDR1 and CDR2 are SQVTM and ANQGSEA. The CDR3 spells CSATKQGLKNIQYF. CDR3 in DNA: TGCAGCGCCACTAAACAGGGTCTAAAAAACATTCAGTACTTC. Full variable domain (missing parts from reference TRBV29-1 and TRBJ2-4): SAVISQKPSRDICQRGTSLTIQCQVDSQVTMMFWYRQQPGQSLTLIATANQGSEATYESGFVIDKFPISRPNLTFSTLTVSNMSPEDSSIYLCSATKQGLKNIQYFGAGTRLSVL.